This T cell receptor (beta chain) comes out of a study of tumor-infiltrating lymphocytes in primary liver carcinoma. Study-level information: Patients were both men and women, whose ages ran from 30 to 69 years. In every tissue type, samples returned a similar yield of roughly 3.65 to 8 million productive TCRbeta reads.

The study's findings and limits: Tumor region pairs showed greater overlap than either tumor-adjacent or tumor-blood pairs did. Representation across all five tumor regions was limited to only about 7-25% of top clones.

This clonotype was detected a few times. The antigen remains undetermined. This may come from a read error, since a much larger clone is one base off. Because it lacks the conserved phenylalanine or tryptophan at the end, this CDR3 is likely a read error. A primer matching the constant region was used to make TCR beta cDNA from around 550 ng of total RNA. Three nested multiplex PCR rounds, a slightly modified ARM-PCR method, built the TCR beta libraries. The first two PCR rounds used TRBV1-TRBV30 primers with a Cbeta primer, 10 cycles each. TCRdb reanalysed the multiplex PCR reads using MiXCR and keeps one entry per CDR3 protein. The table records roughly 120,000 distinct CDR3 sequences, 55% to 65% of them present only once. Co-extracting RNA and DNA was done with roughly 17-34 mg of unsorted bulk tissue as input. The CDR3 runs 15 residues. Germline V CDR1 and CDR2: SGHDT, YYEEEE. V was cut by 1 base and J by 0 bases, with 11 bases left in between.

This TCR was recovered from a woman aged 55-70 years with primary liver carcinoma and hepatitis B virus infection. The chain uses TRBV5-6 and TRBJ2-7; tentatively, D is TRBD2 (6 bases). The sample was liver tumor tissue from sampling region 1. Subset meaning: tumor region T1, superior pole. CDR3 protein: CASSLKGSGSYEQYL. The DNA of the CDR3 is TGTGCCAGCAGCTTGAAGGGTAGCGGCTCCTACGAGCAGTACCTC.